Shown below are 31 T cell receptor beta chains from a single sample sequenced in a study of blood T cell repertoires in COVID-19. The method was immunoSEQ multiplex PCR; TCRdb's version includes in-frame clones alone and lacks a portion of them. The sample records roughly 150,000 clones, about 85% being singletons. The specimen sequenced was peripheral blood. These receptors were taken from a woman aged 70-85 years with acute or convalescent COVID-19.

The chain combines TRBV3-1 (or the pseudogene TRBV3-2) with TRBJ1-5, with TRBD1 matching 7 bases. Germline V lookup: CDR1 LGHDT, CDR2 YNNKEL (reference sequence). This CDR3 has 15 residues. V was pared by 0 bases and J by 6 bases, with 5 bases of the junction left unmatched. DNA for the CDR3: TGTGCCAGCAGCCAAGAGGAGGGGGCAGGTCAGCCCCAGCATTTT. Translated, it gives CASSQEEGAGQPQHF.

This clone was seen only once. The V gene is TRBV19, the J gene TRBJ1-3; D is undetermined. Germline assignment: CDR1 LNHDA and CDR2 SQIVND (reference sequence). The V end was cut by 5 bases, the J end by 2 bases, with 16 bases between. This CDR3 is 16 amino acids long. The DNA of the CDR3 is TGTGCCAGTAGTGCAGCAGCCCGGGGTCCTGGAAACACCATATATTTT. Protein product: CASSAAARGPGNTIYF.

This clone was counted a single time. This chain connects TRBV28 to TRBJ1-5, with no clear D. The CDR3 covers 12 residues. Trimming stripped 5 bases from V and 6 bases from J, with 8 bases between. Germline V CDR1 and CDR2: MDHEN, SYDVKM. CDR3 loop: CASSPRGQPQHF. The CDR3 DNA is TGTGCCAGCAGTCCCCGCGGTCAGCCCCAGCATTTT. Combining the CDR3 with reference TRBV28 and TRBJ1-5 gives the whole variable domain DVKVTQSSRYLVKRTGEKVFLECVQDMDHENMFWYRQDPGLGLRLIYFSYDVKMKEKGDIPEGYSVSREKKERFSLILESASTNQTSMYLCASSPRGQPQHFGDGTRLSIL.

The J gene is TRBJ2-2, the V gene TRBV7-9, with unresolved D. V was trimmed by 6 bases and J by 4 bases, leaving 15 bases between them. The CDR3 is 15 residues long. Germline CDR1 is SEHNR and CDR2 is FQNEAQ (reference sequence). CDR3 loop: CASRRRLVFTGELFF. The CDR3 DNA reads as TGTGCCAGCAGACGAAGACTCGTTTTCACCGGGGAGCTGTTTTTT.

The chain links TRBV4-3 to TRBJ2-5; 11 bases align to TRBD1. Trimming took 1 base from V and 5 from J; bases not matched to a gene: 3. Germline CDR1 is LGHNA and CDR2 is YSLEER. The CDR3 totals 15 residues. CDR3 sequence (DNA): TGCGCCAGCAGCCAAGGGGACAGGGGGAGCGAGACCCAGTACTTC. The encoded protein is CASSQGDRGSETQYF.

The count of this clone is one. CDR3 DNA sequence: TGTGCCACCAGCAGTAACCCGGTGAGCAATGAAAAACTGTTTTTT. Translation gives CATSSNPVSNEKLFF. The chain combines TRBV15 with TRBJ1-4; no clear D. Germline lookup yields CDR1 LNHNV and CDR2 YYDKDF (reference sequence). V gave up 3 bases and J gave up 5 bases, with 13 bases separating them. The CDR3 contains 15 residues.

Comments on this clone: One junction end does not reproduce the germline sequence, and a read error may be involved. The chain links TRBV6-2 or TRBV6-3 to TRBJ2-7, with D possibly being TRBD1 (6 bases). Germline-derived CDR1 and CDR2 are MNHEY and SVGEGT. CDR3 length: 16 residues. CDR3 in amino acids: CASSYKRTVDSSEQYF. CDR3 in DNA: TGTGCCAGCAGTTACAAGAGGACAGTGGATTCCTCCGAGCAGTACTTC.

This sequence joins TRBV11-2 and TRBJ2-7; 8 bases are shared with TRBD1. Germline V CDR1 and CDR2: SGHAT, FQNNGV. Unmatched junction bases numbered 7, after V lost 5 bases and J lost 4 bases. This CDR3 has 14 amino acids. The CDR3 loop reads CASSPGQGPYEQYV. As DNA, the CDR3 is TGTGCCAGCAGCCCCGGACAGGGACCTTACGAGCAGTACGTC.

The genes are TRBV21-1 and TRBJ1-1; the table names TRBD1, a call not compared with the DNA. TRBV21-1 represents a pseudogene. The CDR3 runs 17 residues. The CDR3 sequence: CASSHRGSRGEDTEAFF. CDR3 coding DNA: TGTGCCAGCAGCCATAGAGGAAGCAGGGGCGAGGACACTGAAGCTTTCTTT.

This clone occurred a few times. CDR3 nucleotides: TGTGCCAGCAGCCTGGTTCGGACAGGCGAAGGGGAGCTGTTTTTT. Protein: CASSLVRTGEGELFF. The chain carries TRBV11-1 and TRBJ2-2; TRBD1 matches at 7 bases. The length of the CDR3 is 15 residues. The V gene end was trimmed by 5 bases and the J gene end by 8 bases; junction bases not matched to a gene: 11. The V gene's germline CDR1 is SGHAT and CDR2 FQDESV (reference sequence).

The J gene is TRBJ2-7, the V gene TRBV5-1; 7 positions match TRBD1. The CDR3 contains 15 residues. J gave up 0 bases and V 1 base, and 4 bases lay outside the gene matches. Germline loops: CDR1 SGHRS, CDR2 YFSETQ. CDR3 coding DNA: TGCGCCAGCAGCTTGTCGACAGGGCCCTCCTACGAGCAGTACTTC. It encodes CASSLSTGPSYEQYF. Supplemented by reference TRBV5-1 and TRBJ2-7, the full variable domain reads KAGVTQTPRYLIKTRGQQVTLSCSPISGHRSVSWYQQTPGQGLQFLFEYFSETQRNKGNFPGRFSGRQFSNSRSEMNVSTLELGDSALYLCASSLSTGPSYEQYFGPGTRLTVT.

CDR3 loop: CASKAGPNYGYTF. The CDR3 DNA sequence: TGTGCCAGTAAGGCGGGACCAAACTATGGCTACACCTTC. The chain recombines TRBV19 with TRBJ1-2; a weak D match, TRBD1 (5 bases). The V gene's germline CDR1 is LNHDA and CDR2 SQIVND (reference sequence). V was trimmed by 7 bases and J by 2 bases, leaving 11 bases between them. The CDR3 consists of 13 residues. The full variable domain, rest sourced from reference TRBV19 and TRBJ1-2, is DGGITQSPKYLFRKEGQNVTLSCEQNLNHDAMYWYRQDPGQGLRLIYYSQIVNDFQKGDIAEGYSVSREKKESFPLTVTSAQKNPTAFYLCASKAGPNYGYTFGSGTRLTVV.

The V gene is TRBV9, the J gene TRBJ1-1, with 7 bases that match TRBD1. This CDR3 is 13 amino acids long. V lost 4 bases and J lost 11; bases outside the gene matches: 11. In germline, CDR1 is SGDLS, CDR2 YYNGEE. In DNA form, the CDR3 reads TGTGCCAGCAGCCCCGGACAGGAAAGGGGGGCTTTCTTT. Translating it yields CASSPGQERGAFF.

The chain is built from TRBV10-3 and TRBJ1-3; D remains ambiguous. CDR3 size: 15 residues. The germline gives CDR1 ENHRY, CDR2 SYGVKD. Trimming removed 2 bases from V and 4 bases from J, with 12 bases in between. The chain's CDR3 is CAISEPRRSGNTIYF. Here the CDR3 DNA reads TGTGCCATCAGTGAGCCGAGGCGGTCGGGAAACACCATATATTTT.

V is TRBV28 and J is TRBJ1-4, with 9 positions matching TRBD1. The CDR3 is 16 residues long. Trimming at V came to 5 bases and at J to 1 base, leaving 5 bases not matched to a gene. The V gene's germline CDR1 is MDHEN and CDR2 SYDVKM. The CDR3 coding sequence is TGTGCCAGCAGTCTACCGGGACAGGGAACTAATGAAAAACTGTTTTTT. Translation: CASSLPGQGTNEKLFF.

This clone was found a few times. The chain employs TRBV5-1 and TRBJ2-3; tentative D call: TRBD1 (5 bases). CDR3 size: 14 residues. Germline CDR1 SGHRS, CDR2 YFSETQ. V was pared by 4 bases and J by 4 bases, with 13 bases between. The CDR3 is CASSPQGEADTQYF. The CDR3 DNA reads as TGCGCCAGCAGCCCCCAGGGCGAGGCAGATACGCAGTATTTT. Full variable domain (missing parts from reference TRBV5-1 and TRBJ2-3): KAGVTQTPRYLIKTRGQQVTLSCSPISGHRSVSWYQQTPGQGLQFLFEYFSETQRNKGNFPGRFSGRQFSNSRSEMNVSTLELGDSALYLCASSPQGEADTQYFGPGTRLTVL.

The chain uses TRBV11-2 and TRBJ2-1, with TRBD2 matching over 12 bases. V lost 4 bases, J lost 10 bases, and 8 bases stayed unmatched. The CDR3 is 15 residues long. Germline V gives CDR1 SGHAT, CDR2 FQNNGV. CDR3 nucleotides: TGTGCCAGCAGCTACCCCCTAGCGGGGGGGTTAGAGCAGTTCTTC. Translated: CASSYPLAGGLEQFF.

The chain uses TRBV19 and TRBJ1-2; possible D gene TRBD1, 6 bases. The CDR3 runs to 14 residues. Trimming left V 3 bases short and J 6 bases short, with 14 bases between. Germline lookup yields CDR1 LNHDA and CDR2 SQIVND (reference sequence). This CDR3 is CASSILQGNHGYTF. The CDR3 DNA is TGTGCCAGTAGTATCTTGCAGGGGAACCATGGCTACACCTTC.

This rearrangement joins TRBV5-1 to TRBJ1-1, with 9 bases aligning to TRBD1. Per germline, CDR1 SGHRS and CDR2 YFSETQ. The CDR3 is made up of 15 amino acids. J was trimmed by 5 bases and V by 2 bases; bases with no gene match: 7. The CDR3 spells CASSLYGQGSTEAFF. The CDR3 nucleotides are TGCGCCAGCAGCTTATACGGACAGGGGAGTACTGAAGCTTTCTTT. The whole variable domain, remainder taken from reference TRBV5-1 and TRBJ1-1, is KAGVTQTPRYLIKTRGQQVTLSCSPISGHRSVSWYQQTPGQGLQFLFEYFSETQRNKGNFPGRFSGRQFSNSRSEMNVSTLELGDSALYLCASSLYGQGSTEAFFGQGTRLTVV.

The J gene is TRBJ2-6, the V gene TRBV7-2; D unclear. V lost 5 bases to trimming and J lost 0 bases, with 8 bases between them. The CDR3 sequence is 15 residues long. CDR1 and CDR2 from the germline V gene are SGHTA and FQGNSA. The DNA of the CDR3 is TGTGCCAGCAGCCTCTCGTTCTCTGGGGCCAACGTCCTGACTTTC. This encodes CASSLSFSGANVLTF.

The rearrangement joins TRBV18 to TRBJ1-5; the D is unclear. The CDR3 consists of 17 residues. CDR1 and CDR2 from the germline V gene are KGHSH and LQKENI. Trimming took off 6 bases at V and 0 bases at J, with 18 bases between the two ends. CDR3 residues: CASSSLPRDSSNQPQHF. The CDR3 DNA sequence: TGTGCCAGCTCGTCCCTACCCCGAGACTCTAGCAATCAGCCCCAGCATTTT.

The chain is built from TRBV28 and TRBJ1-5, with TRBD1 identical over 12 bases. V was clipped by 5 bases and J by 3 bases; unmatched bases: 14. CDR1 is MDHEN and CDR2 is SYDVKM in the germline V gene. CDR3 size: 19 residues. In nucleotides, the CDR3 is TGTGCCAGCAGTGGAACTCCGGGACAGGGGGCTTTAAACAATCAGCCCCAGCATTTT. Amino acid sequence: CASSGTPGQGALNNQPQHF.

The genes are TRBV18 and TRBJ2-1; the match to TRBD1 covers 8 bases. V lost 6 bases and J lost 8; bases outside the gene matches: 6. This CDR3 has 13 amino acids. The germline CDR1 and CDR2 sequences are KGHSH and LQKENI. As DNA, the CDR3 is TGTGCCAGCTCTACTGGACAGGGCGATGAGCAGTTCTTC. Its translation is CASSTGQGDEQFF.

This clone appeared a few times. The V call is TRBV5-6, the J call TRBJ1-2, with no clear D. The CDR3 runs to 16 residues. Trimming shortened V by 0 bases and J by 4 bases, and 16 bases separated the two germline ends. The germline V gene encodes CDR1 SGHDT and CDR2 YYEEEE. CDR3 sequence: CASSLGFASDLYGYTF. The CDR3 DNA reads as TGTGCCAGCAGCTTGGGGTTCGCTAGTGATCTCTATGGCTACACCTTC.

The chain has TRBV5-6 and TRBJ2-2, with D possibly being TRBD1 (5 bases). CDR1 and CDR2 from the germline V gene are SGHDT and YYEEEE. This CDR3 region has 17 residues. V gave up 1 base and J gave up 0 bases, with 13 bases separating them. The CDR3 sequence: CASSLRATATNTGELFF. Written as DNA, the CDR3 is TGTGCCAGCAGCTTGCGTGCGACAGCTACGAACACCGGGGAGCTGTTTTTT.

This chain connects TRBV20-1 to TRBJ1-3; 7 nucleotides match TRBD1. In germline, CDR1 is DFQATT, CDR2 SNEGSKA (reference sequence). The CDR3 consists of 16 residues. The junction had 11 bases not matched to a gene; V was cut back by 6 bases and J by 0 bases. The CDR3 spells CSASRGQRLSGNTIYF. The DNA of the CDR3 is TGCAGTGCGAGTAGGGGACAGAGACTCTCTGGAAACACCATATATTTT.

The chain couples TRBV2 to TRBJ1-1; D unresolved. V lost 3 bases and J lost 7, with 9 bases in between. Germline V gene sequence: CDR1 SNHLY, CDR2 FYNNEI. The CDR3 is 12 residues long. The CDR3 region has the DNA TGTGCCAGCAGTGAGGTAGAAGATGAAGCTTTCTTT. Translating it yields CASSEVEDEAFF. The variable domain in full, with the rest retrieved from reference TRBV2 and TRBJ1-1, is EPEVTQTPSHQVTQMGQEVILRCVPISNHLYFYWYRQILGQKVEFLVSFYNNEISEKSEIFDDQFSVERPDGSNFTLKIRSTKLEDSAMYFCASSEVEDEAFFGQGTRLTVV.

CDR3 residues: CATSTDRASGANVLTF. The DNA for the CDR3 is TGTGCCACCAGCACGGACAGGGCTTCTGGGGCCAACGTCCTGACTTTC. The V and J genes are TRBV15 and TRBJ2-6; 8 nucleotides match TRBD1. The CDR3 is 16 residues long. V lost 4 bases to trimming and J lost 1 base; unmatched junction nucleotides: 3. CDR1 and CDR2 from the germline V gene are LNHNV and YYDKDF (reference sequence). The full variable domain, in which reference TRBV15 and TRBJ2-6 provide the parts outside the CDR3, is DAMVIQNPRYQVTQFGKPVTLSCSQTLNHNVMYWYQQKSSQAPKLLFHYYDKDFNNEADTPDNFQSRRPNTSFCFLDIRSPGLGDTAMYLCATSTDRASGANVLTFGAGSRLTVL.

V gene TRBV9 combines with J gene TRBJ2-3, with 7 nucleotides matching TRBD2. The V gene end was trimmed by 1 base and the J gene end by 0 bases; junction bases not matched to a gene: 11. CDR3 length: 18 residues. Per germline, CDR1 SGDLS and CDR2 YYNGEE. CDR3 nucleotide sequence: TGTGCCAGCAGCGTAAATAGGCTAGCGGACGCTAGCACAGATACGCAGTATTTT. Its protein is CASSVNRLADASTDTQYF.

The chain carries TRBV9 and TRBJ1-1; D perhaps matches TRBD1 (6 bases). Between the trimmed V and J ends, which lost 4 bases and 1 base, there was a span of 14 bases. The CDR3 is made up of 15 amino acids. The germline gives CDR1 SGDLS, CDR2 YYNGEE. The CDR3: CASSLSPGENTEAFF. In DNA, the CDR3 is TGTGCCAGCAGCTTAAGTCCAGGGGAGAACACTGAAGCTTTCTTT.

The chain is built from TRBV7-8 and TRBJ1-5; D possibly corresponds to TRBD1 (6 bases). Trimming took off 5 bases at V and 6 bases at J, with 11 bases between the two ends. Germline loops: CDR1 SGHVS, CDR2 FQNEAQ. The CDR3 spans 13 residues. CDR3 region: CASSPTGLQPQHF. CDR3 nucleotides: TGTGCCAGCAGCCCCACAGGGCTTCAGCCCCAGCATTTT.